This entry features one TCR beta chain sequence. Its antigen is unknown. This sample is part of a study of PD-1 blockade in classical Hodgkin lymphoma. Overall study findings and caveats: Whatever underlies the repertoire differences (possibly disease activity or prior therapy) remains undefined. Patients who responded completely had about the same baseline diversity as newly diagnosed patients. The CD4+ diversity rise by C4D1 was clearest in complete responders.

TCRdb's copy holds only in-frame clones and misses some; the assay was immunoSEQ multiplex PCR. The sample has around 25,000 clones; about 80% are singletons. V was trimmed by 1 base and J by 7 bases, leaving 14 bases between them. The CDR3 consists of 15 residues. Germline V lookup: CDR1 MNHNS, CDR2 SASEGT. Every patient was affected by relapse after autologous stem cell transplantation, while exposure to brentuximab vedotin was not uniform. This TCR was sampled from a human donor with classical Hodgkin lymphoma. The chain has TRBV6-1 and TRBJ2-1; weak D call: TRBD2 (6 bases). Sequences were derived from peripheral blood mononuclear cells (PBMCs), sampled at baseline. DNA of the CDR3: TGTGCCAGCAGTGAAGGGACTACGATTCGGAATGAGCAGTTCTTC. It yields the protein CASSEGTTIRNEQFF.